This TCR beta chain was identified during a study of blood T cell repertoires in COVID-19. Per the original methods: The authors estimated nucleated cell counts from reference gene primer amplification. Sequencing was performed with immunoSEQ multiplex PCR; in TCRdb, only in-frame clones are kept and a portion is missing. That table supplies the V and J calls and clone size; D and trimming were determined from the DNA. The repertoire holds about 360,000 clones, around nine tenths seen once, with about 7.1% in the top ten. After removal of 4 bases from V and 7 bases from J, the junction contained 7 bases not matched to a gene. The germline gives CDR1 SGHDT, CDR2 YYEEEE. This CDR3 comprises 14 residues.

The sample was peripheral blood. This clonotype was sampled from an older woman with COVID-19, enrolled during active disease. This chain links TRBV5-6 with TRBJ1-5; 8 positions agree with TRBD1. This CDR3 reads CASSLGQGRQPQHF. The CDR3 coding sequence is TGTGCCAGCAGCCTAGGACAGGGCCGGCAGCCCCAGCATTTT. Using reference TRBV5-6 and TRBJ1-5 for the parts outside the CDR3, the full variable domain is DAGVTQSPTHLIKTRGQQVTLRCSPKSGHDTVSWYQQALGQGPQFIFQYYEEEERQRGNFPDRFSGHQFPNYSSELNVNALLLGDSALYLCASSLGQGRQPQHFGDGTRLSIL.